Shown below are 21 T cell receptor beta chains from a single sample sequenced in a study of cytomegalovirus exposure and HLA in healthy donors. PCR involved 60 Vbeta and 13 Jbeta primers. Assay: immunoSEQ multiplex PCR; the TCRdb copy retains only in-frame clones and omits some. The data hold 150,000 or so clones, with 80% observed a single time. Material for sequencing was PBMCs. These receptors were obtained from a man between 25 and 39 years old in good health and CMV-seropositive.

This sequence joins TRBV4-1 and TRBJ1-2; 7 bases align to TRBD1. The ends lost 2 bases at V and 1 base at J; junction bases unmatched: 7. CDR3 length equals 16 residues. The germline gives CDR1 MGHRA, CDR2 YSYEKL. The CDR3 sequence: CASSQFPGTDNYGYTF. CDR3 bases: TGCGCCAGCAGCCAATTTCCCGGGACAGATAACTATGGCTACACCTTC.

In this sample, this clone turned up once. The rearrangement links TRBV5-1 to TRBJ2-2; weak D call: TRBD2 (5 bases). The CDR3 has 13 amino acids. V lost 4 bases and J 3 bases, leaving 7 bases between the germline ends. Germline CDR1 SGHRS, CDR2 YFSETQ. This chain's CDR3 is CASSKGDTGELFF. CDR3 in DNA: TGCGCCAGCAGCAAGGGAGACACCGGGGAGCTGTTTTTT.

This clone was counted a few times. This chain joins TRBV19 and TRBJ2-6; D unclear. V lost 3 bases to trimming and J lost 2 bases, with 8 bases between them. The germline gives CDR1 LNHDA, CDR2 SQIVND (reference sequence). CDR3 length: 15 residues. The CDR3 nucleotides are TGTGCCAGTAGTATTTTATATGCTGGGGCCAACGTCCTGACTTTC. Its protein product is CASSILYAGANVLTF.

The chain couples TRBV7-9 to TRBJ1-1, with D maybe TRBD1 (5 bases). The V end was cut by 5 bases, the J end by 1 base, with 17 bases between. The CDR3 covers 16 residues. Germline V gene data show CDR1 as SEHNR and CDR2 as FQNEAQ (reference sequence). The CDR3 DNA follows: TGTGCCAGCAGCCTAACACGGAAGGGGTCGAACACTGAAGCTTTCTTT. This encodes CASSLTRKGSNTEAFF.

The gene calls are TRBV27 and TRBJ1-6; no clear D. V gave up 5 bases and J gave up 13 bases, with 18 bases separating them. CDR1 is MNHEY and CDR2 is SMNVEV in the germline V gene (reference sequence). This CDR3 spans 14 amino acids. The CDR3 loop reads CASSPADNLSPLHF. The CDR3 nucleotides are TGTGCCAGCAGTCCCGCAGACAATCTCAGCCCCCTCCACTTT.

This clone has only a few counts. CDR3 residues: CASASSGETQYF. CDR3 DNA sequence: TGTGCCAGCGCTTCCTCCGGGGAGACCCAGTACTTC. The J gene is TRBJ2-5, the V gene TRBV9; no reliable D call. Germline loops: CDR1 SGDLS, CDR2 YYNGEE. V lost 7 bases to trimming and J lost 5 bases, with 12 bases between them. This CDR3 is 12 amino acids long. The whole variable domain, remainder taken from reference TRBV9 and TRBJ2-5, is DSGVTQTPKHLITATGQRVTLRCSPRSGDLSVYWYQQSLDQGLQFLIQYYNGEERAKGNILERFSAQQFPDLHSELNLSSLELGDSALYFCASASSGETQYFGPGTRLLVL.

This clone has just one count. The V and J genes are TRBV7-9 and TRBJ2-3; 7 bases line up with TRBD2. The J segment lost 2 bases and the V segment lost 5 bases, leaving 7 bases of the junction unmatched. This CDR3 is built from 15 residues. Germline V lookup: CDR1 SEHNR, CDR2 FQNEAQ (reference sequence). For the CDR3, the DNA is TGTGCCAGCAGCAAACCTAGCGGATTCACAGATACGCAGTATTTT. As protein: CASSKPSGFTDTQYF.

The chain is built from TRBV18 and TRBJ1-2; D remains ambiguous. Germline V gene lookup returns CDR1 KGHSH and CDR2 LQKENI. The CDR3 runs to 17 residues. V was pared by 5 bases and J by 1 base, with 20 bases between. The CDR3 DNA reads TGTGCCAGCTCAGGAAGGTCAGGAATACTTCTTAACTATGGCTACACCTTC. It is translated as CASSGRSGILLNYGYTF. Complete variable domain (other parts from reference TRBV18 and TRBJ1-2): NAGVMQNPRHLVRRRGQEARLRCSPMKGHSHVYWYRQLPEEGLKFMVYLQKENIIDESGMPKERFSAEFPKEGPSILRIQQVVRGDSAAYFCASSGRSGILLNYGYTFGSGTRLTVV.

This clone was recorded a few times. The rearrangement uses TRBV18 and TRBJ2-2; weak D call: TRBD2 (5 bases). Germline values: CDR1 KGHSH, CDR2 LQKENI. This CDR3 has 14 amino acids. V was trimmed by 5 bases and J by 4 bases, leaving 11 bases between them. As DNA, the CDR3 is TGTGCCAGCTCAATGGAGGTCGGCACCGGGGAGCTGTTTTTT. It yields the protein CASSMEVGTGELFF.

The J gene is TRBJ2-1, the V gene TRBV6-4; 9 positions match TRBD2. The V and J ends lost 3 bases and 2 bases, in that order; junction bases with no gene match: 8. The CDR3 sequence is 17 residues long. Germline CDR1 reads MRHNA; CDR2 reads SNTAGT. The CDR3, as DNA: TGTGCCAGCAGTGAATCCCCGGGACTAGCTACCTACAATGAGCAGTTCTTC. The encoded protein is CASSESPGLATYNEQFF.

DNA of the CDR3: TGTGCCAGCAGTGAATCAGATCTGGTGAAGCCCCGGGAAGAAAAACTGTTTTTT. Translating gives CASSESDLVKPREEKLFF. The chain joins TRBV6-1 to TRBJ1-4; D unresolved. Trimming left V 2 bases short and J 8 bases short, with 24 bases between. CDR1 MNHNS and CDR2 SASEGT come from the germline V gene. The CDR3 consists of 18 residues.

The V gene is TRBV7-3, the J gene TRBJ2-7; TRBD1 aligns across 8 bases. From germline, CDR1 is SGHTA and CDR2 FQGTGA. This CDR3 region has 14 residues. V lost 5 bases to trimming and J lost 5 bases; unmatched junction nucleotides: 8. CDR3 region: CASSRGTGGDEQYF. The CDR3 bases are TGTGCCAGCAGCCGAGGGACAGGAGGCGACGAGCAGTACTTC.

The chain's CDR3 is CASSLGSSGANVLTF. CDR3 DNA: TGCGCCAGCAGCTTGGGCAGCTCTGGGGCCAACGTCCTGACTTTC. The V and J genes are TRBV5-1 and TRBJ2-6; D is unclear. CDR1 is SGHRS and CDR2 is YFSETQ in the germline V gene. Trimming stripped 0 bases from V and 0 bases from J, with 4 bases between. The CDR3 has 15 residues.

The chain employs TRBV27 and TRBJ2-2; D is unresolved. The CDR3 totals 18 residues. The V end was cut by 6 bases, the J end by 3 bases, with 23 bases between. Germline V CDR1 and CDR2: MNHEY, SMNVEV (reference sequence). The CDR3 loop is CASSRTLGQRSHTGELFF. The CDR3 nucleotides are TGTGCCAGCAGCAGAACCCTTGGCCAGCGATCACACACCGGGGAGCTGTTTTTT.

This clone is a singleton in its sample. This chain joins TRBV7-9 and TRBJ2-7; 8 bases align to TRBD1. The CDR3 length is 15 residues. Germline trimming cut 6 bases from V and 4 bases from J; bases unmatched to any gene: 11. The germline V gene encodes CDR1 SEHNR and CDR2 FQNEAQ (reference sequence). CDR3 sequence reads: CASSPGQGRVYEQYF. CDR3 nucleotide sequence: TGTGCCAGCAGTCCTGGACAGGGTCGGGTTTACGAGCAGTACTTC.

This clone was recorded a few times. V is TRBV25-1 and J is TRBJ2-7; tentatively, D is TRBD1 (7 bases). This CDR3 is 15 amino acids long. Germline CDR1 MGHDK, CDR2 SYGVNS. Trimming removed 1 base at V and 3 bases at J, with 13 bases between. Here the CDR3 reads CASSESEGAGYEQYF. In DNA form, the CDR3 reads TGTGCCAGCAGTGAATCGGAGGGGGCCGGCTACGAGCAGTACTTC.

CDR3 amino acids: CASSPRGDLYEQYF. For the CDR3, the DNA is TGTGCCAGCAGCCCCCGAGGCGACCTCTACGAGCAGTACTTC. V usage is TRBV7-2 and J usage is TRBJ2-7; D not certain. The length of the CDR3 is 14 residues. The germline V and J ends were trimmed by 5 bases and 3 bases, with 14 bases remaining between them. Germline loops: CDR1 SGHTA, CDR2 FQGNSA.

The chain uses TRBV15 and TRBJ1-5; D uncertain. The CDR3 is 15 amino acids. Germline values: CDR1 LNHNV, CDR2 YYDKDF (reference sequence). Trimming removed 2 bases from V and 0 bases from J, with 8 bases in between. CDR3 in DNA: TGTGCCACCAGCAGACGACTAAATAGCAATCAGCCCCAGCATTTT. It specifies CATSRRLNSNQPQHF.

The chain employs TRBV4-2 and TRBJ2-1; D is possibly TRBD2 (5 bases). V was pared by 0 bases and J by 9 bases, with 15 bases between. The CDR3 spans 15 residues. CDR1 LGHNA and CDR2 YNFKEQ come from the germline V gene. The CDR3 spells CASSQDLTVASEQFF. CDR3 nucleotides: TGTGCCAGCAGCCAAGATTTAACGGTAGCGAGTGAGCAGTTCTTC.

This chain links TRBV7-2 with TRBJ2-7, with 8 bases matching TRBD1. Germline V lookup: CDR1 SGHTA, CDR2 FQGNSA. The V gene end was trimmed by 5 bases and the J gene end by 5 bases; junction bases not matched to a gene: 2. There are 12 residues in the CDR3. The CDR3 DNA sequence: TGTGCCAGCAGCCTGACAGGGGACGAGCAGTACTTC. Translating gives CASSLTGDEQYF. Full variable domain (remainder filled in from reference TRBV7-2 and TRBJ2-7): GAGVSQSPSNKVTEKGKDVELRCDPISGHTALYWYRQSLGQGLEFLIYFQGNSAPDKSGLPSDRFSAERTGGSVSTLTIQRTQQEDSAVYLCASSLTGDEQYFGPGTRLTVT.

This clone was detected only a few times. The chain couples TRBV5-1 to TRBJ2-7; 10 bases align to TRBD1. The trim removed 2 bases at V and 5 bases at J, leaving 1 base unmatched. Germline CDR1 reads SGHRS; CDR2 reads YFSETQ. CDR3 size: 13 residues. CDR3 bases: TGCGCCAGCAGCTTCGGGACAGGGGACGAGCAGTACTTC. This sequence encodes CASSFGTGDEQYF. Full variable domain (remainder filled in from reference TRBV5-1 and TRBJ2-7): KAGVTQTPRYLIKTRGQQVTLSCSPISGHRSVSWYQQTPGQGLQFLFEYFSETQRNKGNFPGRFSGRQFSNSRSEMNVSTLELGDSALYLCASSFGTGDEQYFGPGTRLTVT.